This TCR beta chain comes out of a study of metastatic and nonmetastatic thyroid tumors. The overall study: Samples came from malignant and benign thyroid patients, and repertoires were compared across blood and tumor or nodule tissue.

Not a single patient had been given any form of treatment at any point before undergoing thyroid surgery. Study observations and caveats: TCR beta diversity was reportedly significantly higher in malignant thyroid tumors than benign nodules, in blood and tumor.

With 3 bases removed from V and 2 bases from J, the gap between germline ends came to 17 bases. This CDR3 is 16 amino acids long. Germline V gene lookup returns CDR1 SGHVS and CDR2 FQNEAQ. Original handling: The authors used CDR3 differences across clinicopathological groups to build a distant-metastasis classifier for papillary thyroid cancer. TCRdb reprocessed the PCR reads via MiXCR. What appears here as the V and J calls and clone size reflects TCRdb's work, not the paper's. The table lists around 16,000 clones, around an eighth of them singletons, with around a sixth in the top ten. A remark on this clone: The antigen is not known.

Sequencing was performed on tumor tissue. The V and J genes are TRBV7-8 and TRBJ2-7, with D uncertain. The TCR comes from a female donor with papillary thyroid cancer or a benign thyroid nodule (not recorded which). Some clones in this sample may be carry-over from other donors' samples. This chain's CDR3 is CASSFGSKGSPYEQYF. The CDR3 nucleotides read TGTGCCAGCAGCTTTGGATCGAAAGGCTCCCCCTACGAGCAGTACTTC.